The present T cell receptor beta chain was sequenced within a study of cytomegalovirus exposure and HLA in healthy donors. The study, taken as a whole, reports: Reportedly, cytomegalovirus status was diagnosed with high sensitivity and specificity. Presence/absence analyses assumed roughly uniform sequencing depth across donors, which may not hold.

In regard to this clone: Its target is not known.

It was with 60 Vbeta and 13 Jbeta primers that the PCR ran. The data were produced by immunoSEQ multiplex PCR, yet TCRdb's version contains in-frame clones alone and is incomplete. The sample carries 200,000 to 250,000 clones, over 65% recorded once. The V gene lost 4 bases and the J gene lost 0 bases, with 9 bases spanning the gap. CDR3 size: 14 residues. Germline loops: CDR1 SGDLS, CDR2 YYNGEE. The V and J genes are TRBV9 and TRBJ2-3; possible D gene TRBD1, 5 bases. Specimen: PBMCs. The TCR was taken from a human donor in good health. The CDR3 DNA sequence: TGTGCCAGCAGCACTTCAGGGAGCACAGATACGCAGTATTTT. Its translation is CASSTSGSTDTQYF.